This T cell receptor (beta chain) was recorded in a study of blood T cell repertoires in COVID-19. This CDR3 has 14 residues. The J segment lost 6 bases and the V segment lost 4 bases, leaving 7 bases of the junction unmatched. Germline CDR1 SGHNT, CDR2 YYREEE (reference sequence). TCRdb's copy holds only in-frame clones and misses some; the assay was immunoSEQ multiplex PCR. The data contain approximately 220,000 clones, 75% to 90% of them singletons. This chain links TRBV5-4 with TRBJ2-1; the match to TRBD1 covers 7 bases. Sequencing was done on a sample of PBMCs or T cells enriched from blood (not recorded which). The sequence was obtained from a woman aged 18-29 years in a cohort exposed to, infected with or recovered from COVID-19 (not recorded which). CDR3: CASSSPGTVNEQFF. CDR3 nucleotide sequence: TGTGCCAGCAGCAGCCCCGGGACAGTCAATGAGCAGTTCTTC.